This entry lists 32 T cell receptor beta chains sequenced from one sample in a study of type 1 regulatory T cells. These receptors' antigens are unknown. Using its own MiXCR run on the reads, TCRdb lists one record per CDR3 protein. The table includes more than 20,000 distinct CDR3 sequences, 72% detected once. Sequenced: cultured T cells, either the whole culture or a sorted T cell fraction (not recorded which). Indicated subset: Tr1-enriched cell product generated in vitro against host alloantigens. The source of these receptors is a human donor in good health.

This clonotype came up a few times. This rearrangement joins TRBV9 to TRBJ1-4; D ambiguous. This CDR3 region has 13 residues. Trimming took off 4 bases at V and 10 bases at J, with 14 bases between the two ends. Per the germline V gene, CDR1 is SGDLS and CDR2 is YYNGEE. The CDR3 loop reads CASSPQAEGKLFF. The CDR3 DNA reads TGTGCCAGCAGCCCCCAAGCCGAGGGAAAACTGTTTTTT.

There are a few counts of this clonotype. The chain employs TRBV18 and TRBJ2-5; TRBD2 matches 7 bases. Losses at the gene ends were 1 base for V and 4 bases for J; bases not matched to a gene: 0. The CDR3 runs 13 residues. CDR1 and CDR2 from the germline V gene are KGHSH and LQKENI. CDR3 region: CASSPREGETQYF. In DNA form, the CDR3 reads TGTGCCAGCTCACCACGGGAGGGAGAGACCCAGTACTTC. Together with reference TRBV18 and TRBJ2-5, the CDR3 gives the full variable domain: NAGVMQNPRHLVRRRGQEARLRCSPMKGHSHVYWYRQLPEEGLKFMVYLQKENIIDESGMPKERFSAEFPKEGPSILRIQQVVRGDSAAYFCASSPREGETQYFGPGTRLLVL.

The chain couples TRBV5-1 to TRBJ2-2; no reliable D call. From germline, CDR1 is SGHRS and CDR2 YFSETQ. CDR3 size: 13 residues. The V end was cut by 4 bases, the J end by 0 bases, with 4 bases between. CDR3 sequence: CASSGTNTGELFF. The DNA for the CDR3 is TGCGCCAGCAGCGGAACGAACACCGGGGAGCTGTTTTTT.

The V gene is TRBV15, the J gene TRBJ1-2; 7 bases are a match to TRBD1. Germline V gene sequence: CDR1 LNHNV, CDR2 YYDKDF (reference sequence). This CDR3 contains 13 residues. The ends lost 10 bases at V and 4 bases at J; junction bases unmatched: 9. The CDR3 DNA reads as TGTGCCAGCTCACCGACAGGGACCTATGGCTACACCTTC. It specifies CASSPTGTYGYTF. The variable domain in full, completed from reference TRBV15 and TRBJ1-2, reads DAMVIQNPRYQVTQFGKPVTLSCSQTLNHNVMYWYQQKSSQAPKLLFHYYDKDFNNEADTPDNFQSRRPNTSFCFLDIRSPGLGDTAMYLCASSPTGTYGYTFGSGTRLTVV.

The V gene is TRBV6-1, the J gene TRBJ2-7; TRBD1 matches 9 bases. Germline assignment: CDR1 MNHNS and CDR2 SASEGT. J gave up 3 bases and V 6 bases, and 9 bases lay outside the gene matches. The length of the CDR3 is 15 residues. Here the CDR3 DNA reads TGTGCCAGCAGACAAGCGGGACAGGGTATCTACGAGCAGTACTTC. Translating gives CASRQAGQGIYEQYF.

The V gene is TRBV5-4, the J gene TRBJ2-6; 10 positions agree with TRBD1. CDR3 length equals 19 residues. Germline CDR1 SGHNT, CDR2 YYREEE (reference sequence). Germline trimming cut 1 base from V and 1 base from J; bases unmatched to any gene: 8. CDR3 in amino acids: CASSLYRGQGLSGANVLTF. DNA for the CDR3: TGTGCCAGCAGCTTGTACAGGGGACAGGGGCTGTCTGGGGCCAACGTCCTGACTTTC.

The CDR3 region has the DNA TGCAGTGCTAGTTCTGTGGGGGAGACCCAGTACTTC. It encodes CSASSVGETQYF. The chain links TRBV20-1 to TRBJ2-5; no clear D. CDR3 length equals 12 residues. The V gene's germline CDR1 is DFQATT and CDR2 SNEGSKA (reference sequence). With 3 bases removed from V and 5 bases from J, the gap between germline ends came to 10 bases.

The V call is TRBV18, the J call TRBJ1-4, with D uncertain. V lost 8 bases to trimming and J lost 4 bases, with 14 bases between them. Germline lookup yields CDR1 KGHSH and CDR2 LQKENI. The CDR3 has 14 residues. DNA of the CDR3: TGTGCCAGCGCTCCGGGGATCGTTAATGAAAAACTGTTTTTT. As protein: CASAPGIVNEKLFF.

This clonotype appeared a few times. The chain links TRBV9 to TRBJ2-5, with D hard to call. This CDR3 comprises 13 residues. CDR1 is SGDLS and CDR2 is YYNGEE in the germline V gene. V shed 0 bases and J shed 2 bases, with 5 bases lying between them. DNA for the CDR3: TGTGCCAGCAGCGTAGCGGGTCAAGAGACCCAGTACTTC. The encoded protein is CASSVAGQETQYF.

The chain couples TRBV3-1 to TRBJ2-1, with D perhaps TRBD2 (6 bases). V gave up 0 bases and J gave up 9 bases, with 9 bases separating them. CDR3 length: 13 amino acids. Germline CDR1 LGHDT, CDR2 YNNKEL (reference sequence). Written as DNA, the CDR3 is TGTGCCAGCAGCCAAGATTTGCGGGGTGAGCAGTTCTTC. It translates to CASSQDLRGEQFF.

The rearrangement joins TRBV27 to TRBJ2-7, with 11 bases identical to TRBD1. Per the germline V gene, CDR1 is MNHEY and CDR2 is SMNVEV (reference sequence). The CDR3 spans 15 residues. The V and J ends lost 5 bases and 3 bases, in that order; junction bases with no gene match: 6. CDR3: CASSTPGTGGYEQYF. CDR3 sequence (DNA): TGTGCCAGCAGTACCCCCGGGACAGGGGGCTACGAGCAGTACTTC.

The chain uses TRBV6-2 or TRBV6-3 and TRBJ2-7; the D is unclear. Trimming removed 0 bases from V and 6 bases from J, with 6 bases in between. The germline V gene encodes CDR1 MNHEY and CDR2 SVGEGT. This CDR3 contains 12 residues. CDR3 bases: TGTGCCAGCAGTTACTCAGGGATCGAGCAGTACTTC. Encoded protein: CASSYSGIEQYF.

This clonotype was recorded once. The CDR3 DNA follows: TGTGCCATCAGTGGGGTTTCATCGGTTCGCGAGCAGTACTTC. Residues: CAISGVSSVREQYF. V is TRBV10-3 and J is TRBJ2-7; D unresolved. V shed 4 bases and J shed 6 bases, with 16 bases lying between them. The CDR3 loop spans 14 amino acids. Germline-derived CDR1 and CDR2 are ENHRY and SYGVKD.

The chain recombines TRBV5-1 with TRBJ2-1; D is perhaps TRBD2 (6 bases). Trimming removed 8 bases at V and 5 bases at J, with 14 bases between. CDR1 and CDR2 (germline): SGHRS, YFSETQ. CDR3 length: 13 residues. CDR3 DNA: TGCGCCAGTTCGGGACTGAAACACAATGAGCAGTTCTTC. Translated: CASSGLKHNEQFF.

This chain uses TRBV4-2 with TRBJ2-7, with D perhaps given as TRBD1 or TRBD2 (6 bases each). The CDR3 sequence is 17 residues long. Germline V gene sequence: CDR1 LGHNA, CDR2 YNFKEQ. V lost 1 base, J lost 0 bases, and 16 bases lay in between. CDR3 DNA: TGTGCCAGCAGCCAAGGGGGAACCGGGGGCAACTCCTACGAGCAGTACTTC. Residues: CASSQGGTGGNSYEQYF.

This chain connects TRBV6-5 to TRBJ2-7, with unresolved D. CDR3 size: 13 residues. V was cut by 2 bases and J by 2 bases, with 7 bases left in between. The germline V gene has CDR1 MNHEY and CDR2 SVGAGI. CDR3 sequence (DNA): TGTGCCAGCAGTTACGGCGTCACCTACGAGCAGTACTTC. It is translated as CASSYGVTYEQYF.

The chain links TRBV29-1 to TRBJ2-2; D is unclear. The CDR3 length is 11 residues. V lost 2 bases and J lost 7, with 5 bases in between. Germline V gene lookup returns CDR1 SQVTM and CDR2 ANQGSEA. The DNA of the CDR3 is TGCAGCGTTGAAAATTACGGGGAGCTGTTTTTT. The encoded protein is CSVENYGELFF.

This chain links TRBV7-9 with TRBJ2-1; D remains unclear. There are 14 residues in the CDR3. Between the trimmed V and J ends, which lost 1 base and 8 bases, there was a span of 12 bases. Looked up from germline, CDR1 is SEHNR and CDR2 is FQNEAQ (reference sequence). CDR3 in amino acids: CASSLGRKGDEQFF. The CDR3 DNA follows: TGTGCCAGCAGCTTAGGACGAAAAGGCGATGAGCAGTTCTTC.

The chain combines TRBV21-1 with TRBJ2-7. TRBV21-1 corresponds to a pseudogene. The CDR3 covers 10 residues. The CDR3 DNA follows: TGTGCCAGCACCACCCCCGAGCAGTACTTC. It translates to CASTTPEQYF.

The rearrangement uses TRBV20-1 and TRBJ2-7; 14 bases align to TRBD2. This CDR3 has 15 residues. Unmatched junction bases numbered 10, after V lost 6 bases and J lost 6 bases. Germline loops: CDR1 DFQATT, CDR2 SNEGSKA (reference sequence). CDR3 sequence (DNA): TGCAGTGCCGGGACTAGCGGGGGTGTTTTGGGCGAGCAGTACTTC. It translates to CSAGTSGGVLGEQYF.

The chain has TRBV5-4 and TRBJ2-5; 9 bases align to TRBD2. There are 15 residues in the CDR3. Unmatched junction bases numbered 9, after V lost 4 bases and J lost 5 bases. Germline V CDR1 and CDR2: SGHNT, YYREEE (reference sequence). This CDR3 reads CASSGRAGGYETQYF. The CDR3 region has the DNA TGTGCCAGCAGCGGTCGAGCGGGGGGCTACGAGACCCAGTACTTC.

The CDR3 nucleotides read TGTGCCAGCAGTGGTGAGGCGAACTATGGCTACACCTTC. Amino acid sequence: CASSGEANYGYTF. V usage is TRBV2 and J usage is TRBJ1-2; unclear D gene. There are 13 residues in the CDR3. V lost 4 bases to trimming and J lost 2 bases, with 8 bases between them. Germline V lookup: CDR1 SNHLY, CDR2 FYNNEI. Based on the CDR3 plus reference TRBV2 and TRBJ1-2, the full variable domain is EPEVTQTPSHQVTQMGQEVILRCVPISNHLYFYWYRQILGQKVEFLVSFYNNEISEKSEIFDDQFSVERPDGSNFTLKIRSTKLEDSAMYFCASSGEANYGYTFGSGTRLTVV.

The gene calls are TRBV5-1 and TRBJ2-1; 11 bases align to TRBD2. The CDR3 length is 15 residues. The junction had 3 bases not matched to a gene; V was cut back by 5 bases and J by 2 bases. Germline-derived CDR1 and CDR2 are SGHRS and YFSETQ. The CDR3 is CASRPTSGAYNEQFF. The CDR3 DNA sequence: TGCGCCAGCAGGCCGACTAGCGGGGCCTACAATGAGCAGTTCTTC.

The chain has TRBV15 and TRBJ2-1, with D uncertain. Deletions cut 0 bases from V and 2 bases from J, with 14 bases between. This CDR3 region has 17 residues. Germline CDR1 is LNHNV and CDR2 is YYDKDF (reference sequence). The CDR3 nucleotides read TGTGCCACCAGCAGAGATCTGGCAGCTGGTCCCTACAATGAGCAGTTCTTC. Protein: CATSRDLAAGPYNEQFF. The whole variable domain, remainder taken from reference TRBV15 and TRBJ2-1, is DAMVIQNPRYQVTQFGKPVTLSCSQTLNHNVMYWYQQKSSQAPKLLFHYYDKDFNNEADTPDNFQSRRPNTSFCFLDIRSPGLGDTAMYLCATSRDLAAGPYNEQFFGPGTRLTVL.

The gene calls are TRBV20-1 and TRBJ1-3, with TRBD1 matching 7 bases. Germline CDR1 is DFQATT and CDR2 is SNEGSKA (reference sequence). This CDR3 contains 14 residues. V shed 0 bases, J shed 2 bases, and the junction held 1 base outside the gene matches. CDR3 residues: CSAREGGTGNTIYF. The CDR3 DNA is TGCAGTGCTAGAGAAGGGGGCACTGGAAACACCATATATTTT.

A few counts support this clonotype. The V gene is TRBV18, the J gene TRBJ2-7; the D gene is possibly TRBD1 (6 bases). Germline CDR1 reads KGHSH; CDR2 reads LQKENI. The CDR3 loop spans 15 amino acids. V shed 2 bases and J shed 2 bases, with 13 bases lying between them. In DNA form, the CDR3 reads TGTGCCAGCTCACCAGGGCAGGGGCCAACCTACGAGCAGTACTTC. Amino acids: CASSPGQGPTYEQYF.

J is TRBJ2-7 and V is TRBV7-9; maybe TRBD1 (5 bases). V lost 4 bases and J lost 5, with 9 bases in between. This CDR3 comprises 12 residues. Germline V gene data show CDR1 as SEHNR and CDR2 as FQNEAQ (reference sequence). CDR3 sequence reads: CASSSTGNEQYF. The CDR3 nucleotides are TGTGCCAGCAGCTCAACAGGAAACGAGCAGTACTTC.

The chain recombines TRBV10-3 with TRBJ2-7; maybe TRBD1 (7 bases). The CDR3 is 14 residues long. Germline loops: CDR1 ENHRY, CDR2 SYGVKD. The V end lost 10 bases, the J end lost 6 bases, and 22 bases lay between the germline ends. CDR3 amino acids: CATTTPRGESEQYF. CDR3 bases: TGTGCCACGACGACTCCCAGGGGGGAAAGCGAGCAGTACTTC.

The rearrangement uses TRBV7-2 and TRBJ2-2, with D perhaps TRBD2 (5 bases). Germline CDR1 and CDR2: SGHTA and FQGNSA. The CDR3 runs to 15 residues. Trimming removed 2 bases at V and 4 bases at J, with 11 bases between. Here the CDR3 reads CASSLIPGSTGELFF. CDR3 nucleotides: TGTGCCAGCAGCTTAATTCCGGGGAGCACCGGGGAGCTGTTTTTT.

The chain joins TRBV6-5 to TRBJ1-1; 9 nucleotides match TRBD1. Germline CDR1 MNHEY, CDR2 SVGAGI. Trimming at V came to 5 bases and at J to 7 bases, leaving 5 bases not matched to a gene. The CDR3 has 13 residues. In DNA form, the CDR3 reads TGTGCCAGCAGTCAACAGGGGGCCGGTGAAGCTTTCTTT. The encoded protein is CASSQQGAGEAFF.

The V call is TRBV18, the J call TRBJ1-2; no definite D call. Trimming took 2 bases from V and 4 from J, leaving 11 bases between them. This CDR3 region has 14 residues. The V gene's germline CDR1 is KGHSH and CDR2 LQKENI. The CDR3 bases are TGTGCCAGCTCACCATCCCAGGTGGGCTATGGCTACACCTTC. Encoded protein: CASSPSQVGYGYTF.

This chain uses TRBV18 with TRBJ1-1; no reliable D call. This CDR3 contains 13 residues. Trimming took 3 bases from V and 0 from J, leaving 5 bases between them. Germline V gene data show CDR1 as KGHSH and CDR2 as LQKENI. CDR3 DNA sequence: TGTGCCAGCTCACCGGGTTTGAACACTGAAGCTTTCTTT. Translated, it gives CASSPGLNTEAFF.